The 18 T cell receptor beta chains below come from one sample, sequenced in a study of blood T cell repertoires in COVID-19. Data came from immunoSEQ multiplex PCR; TCRdb stores just in-frame clones and leaves some out. Of under 300,000 clones listed, 82% were seen once; the top ten hold 4% to 6%. The sequenced sample consisted of peripheral blood. The receptors derive from a woman aged 80 or older with active or convalescent COVID-19.

The J gene is TRBJ2-2, the V gene TRBV6-5; D gene uncertain. The CDR3 has 12 amino acids. Trimming left V 0 bases short and J 7 bases short, with 3 bases between. Germline V CDR1 and CDR2: MNHEY, SVGAGI. The CDR3 sequence is CASSYSRGELFF. The CDR3 DNA is TGTGCCAGCAGTTACTCTCGCGGGGAGCTGTTTTTT.

The V gene is TRBV2, the J gene TRBJ2-7; 8 bases align to TRBD1. Per the germline V gene, CDR1 is SNHLY and CDR2 is FYNNEI. The CDR3 loop spans 15 amino acids. With V trimmed by 10 bases and J by 7 bases, 18 bases remained unmatched. The CDR3 loop is CATMGLRQGAGEQYF. The CDR3 nucleotides are TGTGCCACCATGGGGTTAAGGCAGGGGGCGGGAGAGCAGTACTTC.

This chain links TRBV4-1 with TRBJ1-2, with D unclear. Looked up from germline, CDR1 is MGHRA and CDR2 is YSYEKL. The length of the CDR3 is 15 residues. Deletions cut 0 bases from V and 3 bases from J, with 11 bases between. The CDR3 sequence: CASSQDRGSYYGYTF. DNA of the CDR3: TGCGCCAGCAGCCAAGATAGAGGCAGTTACTATGGCTACACCTTC.

The chain uses TRBV7-8 and TRBJ2-1, with 10 bases matching TRBD2. Germline loops: CDR1 SGHVS, CDR2 FQNEAQ. Losses at the gene ends were 1 base for V and 4 bases for J; bases not matched to a gene: 7. The CDR3 consists of 17 residues. The CDR3 region is CASSLGGSGRSYNEQFF. DNA of the CDR3: TGTGCCAGCAGCTTAGGCGGTAGCGGGAGGTCATACAATGAGCAGTTCTTC.

The rearrangement uses TRBV19 and TRBJ1-2; TRBD1 agrees at 9 bases. The J segment lost 7 bases and the V segment lost 7 bases, leaving 7 bases of the junction unmatched. CDR3 length: 13 amino acids. CDR1 and CDR2 from the germline V gene are LNHDA and SQIVND (reference sequence). The CDR3 region is CASTSTGGGGYTF. In nucleotides, the CDR3 is TGTGCCAGTACCTCAACAGGGGGCGGTGGCTACACCTTC.

The chain uses TRBV7-8 and TRBJ2-3, with a possible D match to TRBD1 (5 bases). Per germline, CDR1 SGHVS and CDR2 FQNEAQ. The CDR3 covers 16 residues. V was pared by 0 bases and J by 0 bases, with 10 bases between. Here the CDR3 DNA reads TGTGCCAGCAGCTTAGCGTCTAGGGGAAGCACAGATACGCAGTATTTT. Protein product: CASSLASRGSTDTQYF. Variable domain in full (rest from reference TRBV7-8 and TRBJ2-3): GAGVSQSPRYKVAKRGQDVALRCDPISGHVSLFWYQQALGQGPEFLTYFQNEAQLDKSGLPSDRFFAERPEGSVSTLKIQRTQQEDSAVYLCASSLASRGSTDTQYFGPGTRLTVL.

The chain uses TRBV11-2 and TRBJ2-2; D unresolved. This CDR3 is built from 16 residues. Germline V CDR1 and CDR2: SGHAT, FQNNGV. V was pared by 2 bases and J by 5 bases, with 15 bases between. CDR3 coding DNA: TGTGCCAGCAGCTTAAAAGCGATCCTCGGTACCGGGGAGCTGTTTTTT. It translates to CASSLKAILGTGELFF.

J is TRBJ1-4 and V is TRBV3-1 (or the pseudogene TRBV3-2); 7 nucleotides match TRBD1. The trim removed 5 bases at V and 7 bases at J, leaving 7 bases unmatched. Germline V gene sequence: CDR1 LGHDT, CDR2 YNNKEL (reference sequence). The CDR3 consists of 14 residues. The CDR3 nucleotides are TGTGCCAGCAGCGGGGGACAGTCCCTTGAAAAACTGTTTTTT. The encoded protein is CASSGGQSLEKLFF.

This chain links TRBV2 with TRBJ2-1; 9 nucleotides match TRBD1. CDR3 length: 15 residues. V was clipped by 0 bases and J by 8 bases; unmatched bases: 5. Germline V CDR1 and CDR2: SNHLY, FYNNEI. CDR3 bases: TGTGCCAGCAGTGAAGCGTCTACAGGGGGCGATGAGCAGTTCTTC. This gives the protein CASSEASTGGDEQFF.

The CDR3 loop reads CASSPRSTGLDGYTF. In DNA, the CDR3 is TGTGCCAGCTCACCCAGGTCGACAGGGTTAGATGGCTACACCTTC. The chain combines TRBV18 with TRBJ1-2; TRBD1 matches 7 bases. This CDR3 spans 15 amino acids. Germline V gives CDR1 KGHSH, CDR2 LQKENI. V shed 3 bases, J shed 6 bases, and the junction held 10 bases outside the gene matches. Combining the CDR3 with reference TRBV18 and TRBJ1-2 gives the whole variable domain NAGVMQNPRHLVRRRGQEARLRCSPMKGHSHVYWYRQLPEEGLKFMVYLQKENIIDESGMPKERFSAEFPKEGPSILRIQQVVRGDSAAYFCASSPRSTGLDGYTFGSGTRLTVV.

The V gene is TRBV15, the J gene TRBJ1-6; 11 bases agree with TRBD1. The germline gives CDR1 LNHNV, CDR2 YYDKDF (reference sequence). V dropped 5 bases and J dropped 10; count of bases not matched to a gene: 13. The CDR3 runs 17 residues. The chain's CDR3 is CATSPRDRGLRHSPLHF. CDR3 coding DNA: TGTGCCACCAGCCCTCGGGACAGGGGGTTAAGGCACTCACCCCTCCACTTT.

The chain combines TRBV6-5 with TRBJ2-7, with 8 bases lining up with TRBD1. The germline gives CDR1 MNHEY, CDR2 SVGAGI. The CDR3 is 16 amino acids. Germline trimming cut 2 bases from V and 3 bases from J; bases unmatched to any gene: 9. CDR3 sequence: CASSYRRTGFIYEQYF. The CDR3 bases are TGTGCCAGCAGTTACAGGAGGACAGGGTTTATCTACGAGCAGTACTTC.

The V and J genes are TRBV20-1 and TRBJ1-2; the D gene is possibly TRBD1 (6 bases). Trimming removed 5 bases at V and 5 bases at J, with 9 bases between. CDR1 DFQATT and CDR2 SNEGSKA come from the germline V gene (reference sequence). The CDR3 extends over 11 amino acids. As DNA, the CDR3 is TGCAGTGCTGGCCAGGGGTATGGCTACACCTTC. The encoded protein is CSAGQGYGYTF.

J is TRBJ2-1 and V is TRBV27; possibly TRBD1 for D (5 bases). Germline lookup yields CDR1 MNHEY and CDR2 SMNVEV (reference sequence). The V and J ends lost 2 bases and 8 bases respectively, with 10 bases between them. The CDR3 has 13 residues. The CDR3: CASSLQQVHEQFF. CDR3 coding DNA: TGTGCCAGCAGTTTACAACAGGTACATGAGCAGTTCTTC.

A few counts support this clone. V gene TRBV7-9 combines with J gene TRBJ2-2; D uncertain. Germline CDR1 reads SEHNR; CDR2 reads FQNEAQ (reference sequence). This CDR3 has 16 residues. Trimming removed 3 bases from V and 1 base from J, with 12 bases in between. CDR3 residues: CASSFYGEWNTGELFF. CDR3 coding DNA: TGTGCCAGCAGCTTTTATGGAGAATGGAACACCGGGGAGCTGTTTTTT.

The rearrangement links TRBV10-3 to TRBJ2-7, with D perhaps matching TRBD1 (6 bases). The CDR3 is 12 amino acids. Germline V lookup: CDR1 ENHRY, CDR2 SYGVKD. The V and J ends lost 9 bases and 4 bases respectively, with 13 bases between them. The CDR3 coding sequence is TGTGCCATACAGGGTAGTGGGTACGAGCAGTACTTC. This sequence encodes CAIQGSGYEQYF.

V is TRBV3-1 (or the pseudogene TRBV3-2) and J is TRBJ1-2; 10 bases are a match to TRBD1. CDR3 length: 14 residues. V was clipped by 6 bases and J by 3 bases; unmatched bases: 4. In germline, CDR1 is LGHDT, CDR2 YNNKEL (reference sequence). CDR3 DNA sequence: TGTGCCAGCAGAATAGGACAGGGGGACTATGGCTACACCTTC. Encoded protein: CASRIGQGDYGYTF.

V is TRBV6-6 and J is TRBJ2-3; 9 bases agree with TRBD1. The CDR3 is made up of 15 amino acids. V lost 2 bases, J lost 3 bases, and 3 bases stayed unmatched. In germline, CDR1 is MNHNY, CDR2 SVGAGI (reference sequence). CDR3 sequence (DNA): TGTGCCAGCAGTTACCACAGGGGGCGGACAGATACGCAGTATTTT. Encoded protein: CASSYHRGRTDTQYF.